The entry below describes one T cell receptor beta chain. Measured with immunoSEQ multiplex PCR; TCRdb has only the in-frame clones, and not every one. In the table there are 250,000 to 300,000 clones, around 87% of which are singletons. This CDR3 comprises 11 residues. Germline V gives CDR1 SQVTM, CDR2 ANQGSEA. Losses at the gene ends were 3 bases for V and 10 bases for J; bases not matched to a gene: 3. This sample's treatment: around 19 received Ad26.COV2.S at low or high dose, single or two shots; five or six received placebo; per-sample allocation not given. Sampling was done on day 63 after the first vaccine or placebo injection. The data are from a study of Ad26.COV2.S vaccination and SARS-CoV-2 variants.

The sequences come from peripheral blood, collected in a trial of Ad26.COV2.S vaccine versus placebo. The TCR sequence derives from a person between 18 and 59 years old who received the Ad26.COV2.S COVID-19 vaccine or a placebo. The genes are TRBV29-1 and TRBJ1-1; TRBD1 agrees at 9 bases. The CDR3 sequence: CSVETGGIAFF. CDR3 DNA: TGCAGCGTTGAGACAGGGGGGATAGCTTTCTTT.